The 2 T cell receptor beta chains below come from one sample, sequenced in a study of human T cells and chemical hapten exposure. Time point: patch test 1, 2 weeks after DPC sensitization. Treatment indicated: therapeutic diphenylcyclopropenone sensitization with weekly scalp DPC. MiXCR was run by TCRdb on the RACE reads, yielding one entry per CDR3 protein. The profile shows around 100,000 distinct CDR3 sequences, about 11% of them singletons. Sequenced material: whole blood, taken in connection with sensitization to the hapten diphenylcyclopropenone (DPC). The receptors shown here come from a woman in her thirties or forties with alopecia areata. Some clones in this sample may be carry-over from other donors' samples.

Worth noting for this clonotype: A much bigger clone sits one base away, suggesting this may be a read error. This is likely a read error, given that the CDR3 carries no conserved phenylalanine or tryptophan at its end. The V and J genes are TRBV5-6 and TRBJ2-1; 7 positions match TRBD2. Trimming removed 4 bases from V and 4 bases from J; junction bases left unmatched: 14. In germline, CDR1 is SGHDT, CDR2 YYEEEE. This CDR3 spans 17 amino acids. CDR3 DNA: TGTGCCAGCAGCCCCCCGGGGGGTGCGGAGTATTACAATGAGCAGTTCTAC. Its protein product is CASSPPGGAEYYNEQFY.

In its sample, this clonotype was seen many times. The V gene is TRBV7-3, the J gene TRBJ2-2; 8 positions agree with TRBD1. The CDR3 has 15 residues. J was trimmed by 4 bases and V by 5 bases; bases with no gene match: 6. Germline CDR1 SGHTA, CDR2 FQGTGA. The CDR3 nucleotides are TGTGCCAGCAGCGCGGGACAGGACCCCACCGGGGAGCTGTTTTTT. This encodes CASSAGQDPTGELFF.